These T cell receptor beta chains were read from a single sample in a study of T cell responses to AZD1222 COVID-19 vaccine. TCRdb's table, derived via immunoSEQ multiplex PCR, lists solely in-frame clones and lacks some. The table lists about 110,000 clones, 80% to 90% of them singletons. The material sequenced was peripheral blood, taken on day 0 of AZD1222 vaccination. The receptors shown here come from an adult in good health. Both conserved end residues are part of each CDR3. Fields, in order: J gene, D gene, clone size, V gene, CDR3 protein, CDR3 DNA. A D gene is named only where the DNA matches it firmly. Some rows have no size entry. The others give once, few or many, or a class for an expanded clone.

>TRBJ2-3|-|-|TRBV3-1/TRBV3-2
CASSQHGGDNTDTQYF
TGTGCCAGCAGCCAACACGGGGGAGATAACACAGATACGCAGTATTTT
>TRBJ1-1|-|-|TRBV6-4
CASSPTATTEAFF
TGTGCCAGCAGTCCAACAGCCACCACTGAAGCTTTCTTT
>TRBJ1-5|TRBD1|-|TRBV5-8
CASSLADRGEGNQPQHF
TGTGCCAGCAGCTTGGCGGACAGGGGAGAAGGCAATCAGCCCCAGCATTTT
>TRBJ2-1|TRBD2|-|TRBV9
CASSVASLAGYNEQFF
TGTGCCAGCAGCGTAGCATCTCTAGCGGGTTATAATGAGCAGTTCTTC
>TRBJ1-4|-|-|TRBV6-5
CASRRDGGEEKLFF
TGTGCCAGCAGACGAGACGGAGGTGAGGAAAAACTGTTTTTT
>TRBJ2-5|-|-|TRBV2
CASRDWDGAQYF
TGTGCCAGCAGGGATTGGGATGGAGCCCAGTACTTC
>TRBJ2-7|-|once|TRBV2
CASKGSSVTYEQYF
TGTGCCAGTAAGGGCTCTAGCGTAACCTACGAGCAGTACTTC
>TRBJ2-7|-|-|TRBV30
CAWSVNPKEAYEQYF
TGTGCCTGGAGTGTAAACCCCAAGGAGGCTTACGAGCAGTACTTC
>TRBJ1-2|TRBD1|-|TRBV27
CASSSQGALNYGYTF
TGTGCCAGCAGTTCCCAGGGGGCCCTAAACTATGGCTACACCTTC
>TRBJ1-2|-|once|TRBV5-4
CASSLPKTGIYGYTF
TGTGCCAGCAGCTTGCCTAAAACAGGGATCTATGGCTACACCTTC
>TRBJ2-7|-|-|TRBV7-2
CASSSDTSRSYEQYF
TGTGCCAGCAGCTCCGACACTTCCCGCTCCTACGAGCAGTACTTC
>TRBJ1-2|TRBD1|-|TRBV18
CASSPDRAYGYTF
TGTGCCAGCTCACCGGACAGGGCGTATGGCTACACCTTC
>TRBJ1-5|-|-|TRBV28
CASSLVGTGLRNQPQHF
TGTGCCAGCAGTTTGGTAGGCACAGGGCTTCGCAATCAGCCCCAGCATTTT
>TRBJ2-3|TRBD2|-|TRBV3-1/TRBV3-2
CASSQSTSGERTDTQYF
TGTGCCAGCAGCCAATCGACTAGCGGGGAACGCACAGATACGCAGTATTTT
>TRBJ1-2|-|-|TRBV19
CASNRVGSNYGYTF
TGTGCCAGCAACAGGGTGGGGTCTAACTATGGCTACACCTTC
>TRBJ2-5|-|-|TRBV30
CAWSGGGETQYF
TGTGCCTGGAGTGGGGGTGGCGAGACCCAGTACTTC
>TRBJ1-2|-|-|TRBV19
CASSPRTVSNYGYTF
TGTGCCAGTAGCCCACGGACAGTGAGTAACTATGGCTACACCTTC
>TRBJ1-6|-|once|TRBV5-1
CASSMGLFYNSPLHF
TGCGCCAGCAGTATGGGGCTTTTCTATAATTCACCCCTCCACTTT
>TRBJ2-7|-|-|TRBV25-1
CASSLPGAFYEQYF
TGTGCCAGCAGTCTTCCGGGGGCCTTCTACGAGCAGTACTTC
>TRBJ2-1|TRBD2|-|TRBV9
CASSVQTSGGYNEQFF
TGTGCCAGCAGCGTACAGACTAGCGGAGGCTACAATGAGCAGTTCTTC
>TRBJ2-3|TRBD2|-|TRBV7-9
CASSLAPAGGLQQYF
TGTGCCAGCAGCTTAGCCCCAGCGGGGGGACTACAGCAGTATTTT
>TRBJ2-7|-|-|TRBV3-1/TRBV3-2
CASSQVYEQYF
TGTGCCAGCAGCCAAGTCTACGAGCAGTACTTC
>TRBJ2-2|-|-|TRBV6-5
CASSKFTGPGELFF
TGTGCCAGCAGTAAATTCACAGGGCCCGGGGAGCTGTTTTTT
>TRBJ1-2|-|-|TRBV6-5
CASSFSGAGGYGYTF
TGTGCCAGCAGTTTCTCGGGGGCCGGAGGCTATGGCTACACCTTC
>TRBJ2-2|TRBD2|-|TRBV5-1
CASSLRTSPDGELFF
TGCGCCAGCAGCTTACGGACTAGTCCGGACGGGGAGCTGTTTTTT
>TRBJ2-2|TRBD1|few|TRBV7-9
CAGGQVLSTGELFF
TGTGCCGGGGGACAGGTTCTATCCACCGGGGAGCTGTTTTTT
>TRBJ2-7|TRBD1|-|TRBV7-2
CASSHGQGIHEQYF
TGTGCCAGCAGCCATGGACAGGGGATACACGAGCAGTACTTC
>TRBJ2-7|TRBD2|-|TRBV27
CASSLSGRISYEQYF
TGTGCCAGCAGTTTAAGCGGGAGGATCTCCTACGAGCAGTACTTC
>TRBJ1-1|-|few|TRBV24-1
CATSRTEAFF
TGTGCCACCAGCCGTACTGAAGCTTTCTTT
>TRBJ2-1|-|-|TRBV5-4
CASSLTGYEQFF
TGTGCCAGCAGCTTAACTGGCTATGAGCAGTTCTTC
>TRBJ1-1|-|-|TRBV18
CASSRPSGGARTEAFF
TGTGCCAGCTCACGTCCCTCGGGTGGGGCGCGGACTGAAGCTTTCTTT
>TRBJ2-3|TRBD2|-|TRBV5-6
CASSPAGGPGTDTQYF
TGTGCCAGCAGCCCAGCGGGAGGGCCGGGCACAGATACGCAGTATTTT
>TRBJ1-3|-|-|TRBV28
CATHSGNTIYF
TGTGCCACCCATTCGGGAAACACCATATATTTT
>TRBJ2-3|TRBD1|-|TRBV7-3
CASSLTGQGIGRTDTQYF
TGTGCCAGCAGCTTAACGGGACAGGGTATTGGACGCACAGATACGCAGTATTTT
>TRBJ2-3|-|-|TRBV20-1
CSARETDTQYF
TGCAGTGCTAGGGAGACAGATACGCAGTATTTT
>TRBJ2-7|-|-|TRBV7-6
CASSLGAYEQYF
TGTGCCAGCAGCCTTGGAGCTTACGAGCAGTACTTC
>TRBJ1-1|-|-|TRBV27
CASSPTIWEYGTEAFF
TGTGCCAGCAGTCCCACGATATGGGAGTACGGCACTGAAGCTTTCTTT
>TRBJ1-2|TRBD1|-|TRBV29-1
CSVEGQQGAGYTF
TGCAGCGTTGAAGGCCAACAGGGGGCTGGCTACACCTTC
>TRBJ2-7|-|few|TRBV18
CASSPPTRGGEQYF
TGTGCCAGCTCACCACCTACGCGTGGGGGAGAGCAGTACTTC
>TRBJ1-1|-|-|TRBV12-3/TRBV12-4
CASTRGVTEAFF
TGTGCCAGCACCCGGGGGGTTACTGAAGCTTTCTTT
>TRBJ1-2|TRBD1|few|TRBV5-1
CASSLEGQGTGGYTF
TGCGCCAGCAGCTTGGAGGGACAGGGGACCGGTGGCTACACCTTC
>TRBJ2-2|-|-|TRBV28
CASSLTGEGGELFF
TGTGCCAGCAGCCTGACAGGGGAGGGCGGGGAGCTGTTTTTT
>TRBJ2-2|TRBD1|-|TRBV7-9
CASPSQTGANTGELFF
TGTGCCAGTCCCTCTCAGACAGGGGCTAACACCGGGGAGCTGTTTTTT
>TRBJ2-7|-|-|TRBV28
CASSKRVSGYYEQYF
TGTGCCAGCAGTAAGCGGGTGTCAGGGTACTACGAGCAGTACTTC
>TRBJ2-1|TRBD1|-|TRBV28
CASRPAGTGGSYNEQFF
TGTGCCAGCAGGCCTGCCGGGACAGGGGGGAGCTACAATGAGCAGTTCTTC
>TRBJ1-2|TRBD1|-|TRBV27
CASSRLGQGINYGYTF
TGTGCCAGCAGTAGACTGGGACAGGGAATTAACTATGGCTACACCTTC
>TRBJ1-5|-|once|TRBV19
CASSIDHSDFYSNQPQHF
TGTGCCAGTAGTATAGATCACAGCGACTTTTATAGCAATCAGCCCCAGCATTTT
>TRBJ2-3|-|-|TRBV6-5
CASSYNGEPTDTQYF
TGTGCCAGCAGTTACAACGGGGAGCCCACAGATACGCAGTATTTT
>TRBJ2-2|TRBD1|once|TRBV28
CASSLGGTGPAGELFF
TGTGCCAGCAGTTTAGGCGGGACAGGCCCAGCCGGGGAGCTGTTTTTT
>TRBJ1-4|-|-|TRBV5-1
CASSLEGTNEKLFF
TGCGCCAGCAGCTTGGAGGGAACTAATGAAAAACTGTTTTTT
>TRBJ1-4|-|-|TRBV18
CASSPFSVLTNEKLFF
TGTGCCAGCTCACCGTTTAGCGTTTTAACTAATGAAAAACTGTTTTTT
>TRBJ2-1|-|-|TRBV28
CASSLIVRELGQFF
TGTGCCAGCAGTTTAATCGTTCGAGAGCTCGGGCAGTTCTTC
>TRBJ2-2|-|-|TRBV27
CASSLEGIFANTGELFF
TGTGCCAGCAGTTTAGAAGGGATTTTCGCGAACACCGGGGAGCTGTTTTTT
>TRBJ2-7|-|-|TRBV28
CASTPSPLGDEQYF
TGTGCCAGCACCCCCAGCCCCCTGGGCGACGAGCAGTACTTC
>TRBJ2-3|-|-|TRBV5-4
CASSSSGRITDTQYF
TGTGCCAGCAGCTCGAGCGGACGCATCACAGATACGCAGTATTTT
>TRBJ2-5|TRBD2|-|TRBV3-1/TRBV3-2
CASSRSGAQETQYF
TGTGCCAGCAGCCGTAGCGGGGCCCAAGAGACCCAGTACTTC
>TRBJ1-1|-|-|TRBV4-3
CASSQARGATEAFF
TGCGCCAGCAGCCAAGCCCGGGGTGCCACTGAAGCTTTCTTT
>TRBJ1-2|TRBD1|-|TRBV28
CASRYRGLGYGYTF
TGTGCCAGCAGGTACAGGGGGCTCGGCTATGGCTACACCTTC
>TRBJ1-6|-|-|TRBV7-9
CASSVIMGPSPLHF
TGTGCCAGCAGCGTTATTATGGGTCCTTCACCCCTCCACTTT